The 11 T cell receptor beta chains in this list originate from one sample, sequenced in a study of control samples from healthy donors and cancer patients. Measured with immunoSEQ multiplex PCR; TCRdb has only the in-frame clones, and not every one. The table records about 89,000 clones, about 84% of them present only once. Source material: blood. The receptor source for this set is a woman aged 40 to 49 in good health.

The chain links TRBV30 to TRBJ1-2; no reliable D call. The V gene's germline CDR1 is GTSNPN and CDR2 SVGIG (reference sequence). Trimming cost V 5 bases and J 0 bases, with 13 bases left between them. This CDR3 has 14 residues. The CDR3 sequence: CAWRERRTNYGYTF. DNA for the CDR3: TGTGCCTGGCGGGAAAGACGGACTAACTATGGCTACACCTTC.

The chain uses TRBV13 and TRBJ2-7; D might be TRBD1 (5 bases). Looked up from germline, CDR1 is PRHDT and CDR2 is FYEKMQ (reference sequence). The CDR3 contains 12 residues. V was cut by 5 bases and J by 2 bases, with 7 bases left in between. CDR3 protein: CASSDRTYEQYF. The CDR3 DNA follows: TGTGCCAGCAGCGACAGAACCTACGAGCAGTACTTC.

This clone turned up a few times. The chain couples TRBV19 to TRBJ1-1; D is perhaps TRBD1 (6 bases). The CDR3 is 14 residues long. Trimming shortened V by 4 bases and J by 5 bases, and 14 bases separated the two germline ends. CDR1 is LNHDA and CDR2 is SQIVND in the germline V gene (reference sequence). This CDR3 is CASSNTGSGTEAFF. DNA for the CDR3: TGTGCCAGTAGTAATACAGGGTCGGGGACTGAAGCTTTCTTT. Looking up the rest from reference TRBV19 and TRBJ1-1 gives the full variable domain: DGGITQSPKYLFRKEGQNVTLSCEQNLNHDAMYWYRQDPGQGLRLIYYSQIVNDFQKGDIAEGYSVSREKKESFPLTVTSAQKNPTAFYLCASSNTGSGTEAFFGQGTRLTVV.

The V and J genes are TRBV5-1 and TRBJ2-7, with D perhaps assigned TRBD1 or TRBD2 (6 bases each). V was cut by 0 bases and J by 6 bases, with 16 bases left in between. The length of the CDR3 is 15 residues. The germline gives CDR1 SGHRS, CDR2 YFSETQ. CDR3 sequence reads: CASSLGSGGPGEQYF. The DNA for the CDR3 is TGCGCCAGCAGCTTGGGAAGTGGGGGGCCGGGCGAGCAGTACTTC.

The genes are TRBV7-9 and TRBJ1-2; no clear D gene. The CDR3 sequence is 14 residues long. Trimming removed 4 bases at V and 4 bases at J, with 13 bases between. Per the germline V gene, CDR1 is SEHNR and CDR2 is FQNEAQ (reference sequence). CDR3 amino acids: CASSSRLPGYGYTF. CDR3 coding DNA: TGTGCCAGCAGCTCCAGACTCCCTGGCTATGGCTACACCTTC.

V is TRBV5-4 and J is TRBJ2-5, with a weak D call TRBD1 (5 bases). Germline CDR1 reads SGHNT; CDR2 reads YYREEE (reference sequence). Trimming pared 9 bases from V and 0 bases from J, leaving 9 bases between. The CDR3 is 12 residues long. The CDR3 sequence: CAMRRDQETQYF. For the CDR3, the DNA is TGTGCCATGCGCAGGGACCAAGAGACCCAGTACTTC.

The gene calls are TRBV4-1 and TRBJ2-1, with TRBD2 matching over 7 bases. The CDR3 spans 13 residues. V lost 4 bases and J lost 8; bases outside the gene matches: 5. Germline V lookup: CDR1 MGHRA, CDR2 YSYEKL. As DNA, the CDR3 is TGCGCCAGCAGCCCTACTCGGGGGGATGAGCAGTTCTTC. It specifies CASSPTRGDEQFF.

The chain couples TRBV5-1 to TRBJ2-2; the D is unclear. V was trimmed by 5 bases and J by 4 bases, leaving 12 bases between them. This CDR3 has 14 residues. Germline CDR1 is SGHRS and CDR2 is YFSETQ. Here the CDR3 reads CASRFVPGTGELFF. The CDR3 region has the DNA TGCGCCAGCAGGTTCGTTCCGGGCACCGGGGAGCTGTTTTTT.

This clone was counted a single time. The chain has TRBV5-6 and TRBJ1-4; D is undetermined. This CDR3 comprises 13 residues. Per the germline V gene, CDR1 is SGHDT and CDR2 is YYEEEE. Trimming took 4 bases from V and 4 from J, leaving 8 bases between them. CDR3 region: CASSPAFNEKLFF. The DNA of the CDR3 is TGTGCCAGCAGCCCGGCTTTTAATGAAAAACTGTTTTTT.

The rearrangement joins TRBV6-2 or TRBV6-3 to TRBJ1-6; 9 bases match TRBD1. V shed 5 bases and J 4 bases; nucleotides not matched to a gene: 9. Looked up from germline, CDR1 is MNHEY and CDR2 is SVGEGT. The CDR3 covers 17 residues. The CDR3 sequence: CASSATGTGTYNSPLHF. DNA for the CDR3: TGTGCCAGCAGTGCCACCGGGACAGGGACTTATAATTCACCCCTCCACTTT.

The V call is TRBV3-1 (or the pseudogene TRBV3-2), the J call TRBJ1-1; possible D gene TRBD1, 5 bases. The CDR3 runs 14 residues. V was shortened by 4 bases and J by 7 bases, with 16 bases between the two germline ends. Germline V lookup: CDR1 LGHDT, CDR2 YNNKEL (reference sequence). CDR3: CASSPQRRGSEAFF. CDR3 DNA sequence: TGTGCCAGCAGCCCTCAACGGAGGGGCAGTGAAGCTTTCTTT.